This TCR beta chain was sequenced in a study of T-cell reconstitution after alpha-beta-depleted transplantation in children. General study points: Some patients owed their high day-60 TCRbeta diversity to surviving recipient T cells and thymic progenitors. One year after transplant, T-cell counts and diversity came mostly from newly produced T cells.

The TCRbeta library incorporated unique molecular identifiers. Using its own MiXCR run on the PCR reads, TCRdb lists one record per CDR3 protein. This table holds fewer than 550,000 distinct CDR3 sequences, over 9.5% found once. The CDR3 consists of 14 residues. Looked up from germline, CDR1 is MNHEY and CDR2 is SMNVEV (reference sequence). The ends were cut back, 10 bases at V and 7 bases at J, with 17 bases in the middle. This clonotype was seen a few times. Its antigen is unknown. The chain couples TRBV27 to TRBJ2-6; D is uncertain. Specimen: PBMCs, collected before TCRalphabeta/CD19-depleted stem cell transplant. The clonotype comes from a child aged 2 to 9 with inherited bone marrow failure, due to receive a stem cell transplant. CDR3 in amino acids: CATQQKESANVLTF. Here the CDR3 DNA reads TGTGCCACCCAACAGAAGGAGTCCGCCAACGTCCTGACTTTC.